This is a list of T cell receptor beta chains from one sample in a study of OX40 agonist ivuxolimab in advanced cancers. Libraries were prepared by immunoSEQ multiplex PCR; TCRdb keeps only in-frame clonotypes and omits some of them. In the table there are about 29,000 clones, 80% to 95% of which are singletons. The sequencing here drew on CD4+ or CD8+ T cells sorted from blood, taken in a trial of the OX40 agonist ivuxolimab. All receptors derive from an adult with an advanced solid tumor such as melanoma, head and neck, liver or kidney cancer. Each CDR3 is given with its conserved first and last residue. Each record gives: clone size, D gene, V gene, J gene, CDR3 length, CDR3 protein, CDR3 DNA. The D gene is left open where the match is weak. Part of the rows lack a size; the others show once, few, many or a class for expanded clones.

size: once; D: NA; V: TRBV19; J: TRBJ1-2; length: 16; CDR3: CASSIGSVPGIYGYTF; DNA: TGTGCCAGTAGTATAGGATCGGTACCGGGAATCTATGGCTACACCTTC
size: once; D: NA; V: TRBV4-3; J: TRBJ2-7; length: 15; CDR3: CASSQGNSNSYEQYF; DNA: TGCGCCAGCAGCCAAGGCAACAGTAACTCCTACGAGCAGTACTTC
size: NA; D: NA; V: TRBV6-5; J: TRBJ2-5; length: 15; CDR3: CASSPGTVPQETQYF; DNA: TGTGCCAGCAGTCCCGGGACGGTGCCACAAGAGACCCAGTACTTC
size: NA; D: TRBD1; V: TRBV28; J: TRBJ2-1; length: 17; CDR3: CASSSSTRDRAYNEQFF; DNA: TGTGCCAGCAGTTCCTCCACCCGGGACAGAGCCTACAATGAGCAGTTCTTC
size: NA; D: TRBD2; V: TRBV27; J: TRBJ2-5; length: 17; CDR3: CASSLILAGGPQETQYF; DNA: TGTGCCAGCAGTTTAATCCTAGCGGGGGGCCCCCAAGAGACCCAGTACTTC
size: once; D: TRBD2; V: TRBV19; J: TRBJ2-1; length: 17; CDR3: CASSIAGGTRTYNEQFF; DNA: TGTGCCAGTAGTATAGCGGGAGGCACCAGAACCTACAATGAGCAGTTCTTC
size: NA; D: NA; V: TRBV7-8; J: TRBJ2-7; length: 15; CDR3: CASSFGDRFSYEQYF; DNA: TGTGCCAGCAGCTTCGGGGACCGATTCTCCTACGAGCAGTACTTC
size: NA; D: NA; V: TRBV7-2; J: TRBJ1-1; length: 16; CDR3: CASSQLGSGSYTEAFF; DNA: TGTGCCAGCAGCCAACTCGGGTCAGGGTCGTACACTGAAGCTTTCTTT
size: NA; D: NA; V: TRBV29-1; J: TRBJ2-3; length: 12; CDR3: CSVAPGTDTQYF; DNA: TGCAGCGTTGCCCCAGGAACAGATACGCAGTATTTT
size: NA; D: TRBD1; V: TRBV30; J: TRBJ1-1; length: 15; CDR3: CAWSVADRGGTEAFF; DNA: TGTGCCTGGAGTGTAGCCGACAGGGGAGGGACTGAAGCTTTCTTT